This entry concerns a single T cell receptor beta chain. The data are from a study of blood T cell repertoires in COVID-19. Study-wide context: COVID-19 samples, acute and convalescent, were from the United States, Italy and Spain. T cells, B-cell-depleted T cells, or PBMCs provided the cDNA or gDNA that served as material.

V lost 7 bases and J lost 4; bases outside the gene matches: 12. Germline values: CDR1 LNHDA, CDR2 SQIVND (reference sequence). The CDR3 is 15 amino acids. Authors' data handling: It was from reference gene primer amplification that nucleated cell counts were estimated. This table comes from immunoSEQ multiplex PCR, and its TCRdb copy is limited to in-frame clones, with some not included. The V and J calls and clone size are taken from that table; D and trimming were inferred from the DNA. The sample holds 45,000 to 50,000 clones; 75% to 90% are singletons and the top ten take about 7.3%. This TCR derives from a man aged 50 or older with acute or convalescent COVID-19. The chain carries TRBV19 and TRBJ1-2, with 7 bases lining up with TRBD1. The sample comprised peripheral blood. The CDR3 here is CASTSPGAGGYGYTF. Written as DNA, the CDR3 is TGTGCCAGTACCTCCCCAGGGGCAGGGGGCTATGGCTACACCTTC.